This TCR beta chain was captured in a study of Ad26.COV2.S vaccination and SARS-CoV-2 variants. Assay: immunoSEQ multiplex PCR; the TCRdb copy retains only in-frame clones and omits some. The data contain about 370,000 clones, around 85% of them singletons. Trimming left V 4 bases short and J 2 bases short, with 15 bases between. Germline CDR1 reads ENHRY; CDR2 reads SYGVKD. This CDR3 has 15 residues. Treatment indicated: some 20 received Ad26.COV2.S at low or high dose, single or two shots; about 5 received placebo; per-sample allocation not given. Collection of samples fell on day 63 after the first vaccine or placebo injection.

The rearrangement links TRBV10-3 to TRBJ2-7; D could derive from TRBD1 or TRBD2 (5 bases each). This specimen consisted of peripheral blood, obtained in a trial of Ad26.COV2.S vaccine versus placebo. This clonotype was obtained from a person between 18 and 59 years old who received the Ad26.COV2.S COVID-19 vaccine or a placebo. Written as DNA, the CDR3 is TGTGCCATCAGTGCACTCCGGGACCGAGCCTACGAGCAGTACTTC. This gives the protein CAISALRDRAYEQYF.